This record covers a single T cell receptor beta chain. Its specificity is not known. CDR3 size: 16 residues. The V end was cut by 4 bases, the J end by 0 bases, with 15 bases between. Germline values: CDR1 KGHSH, CDR2 LQKENI. The sample belongs to a study of cytotoxic CD8 clonotypes in ibrutinib-treated CLL. In the study overall: Roughly 10 relapsed/refractory, about 14 treatment-naive; under 18 IGHV unmutated. On average, each sample had some 260,000 productive templates and 100,000 or so productive rearrangements. Timing of response sample collection was a median roughly 11 months after treatment start, with a range of 6 to 36.

TCRdb's copy holds only in-frame clones and misses some; the assay was immunoSEQ multiplex PCR. The table lists 300,000 or so clones, roughly 70% of them singletons. Whole-study results and caveats: A rise in clonality was seen at ibrutinib response, and a fall back toward baseline was seen at progression.

The sequence was collected from a human donor with chronic lymphocytic leukemia. Source: PBMCs, taken after 36 months of ibrutinib treatment. The rearrangement links TRBV18 to TRBJ1-1; D is unresolved. The CDR3 region has the DNA TGTGCCAGCTCACGCCACCCCGGGCCCATGAACACTGAAGCTTTCTTT. It specifies CASSRHPGPMNTEAFF.